These 5 T cell receptor beta chains were all obtained from the same sample, sequenced in a study of cytomegalovirus exposure and HLA in healthy donors. The PCR employed 60 Vbeta primers together with 13 Jbeta primers. The repertoire was sequenced with immunoSEQ multiplex PCR; TCRdb's copy has only in-frame clones and lacks some. This table holds some 140,000 clones, about two thirds found once. Sequenced sample: PBMCs. The receptors were gathered from a man over 45 in good health and CMV-seropositive.

The gene calls are TRBV5-1 and TRBJ2-5; D is perhaps TRBD1 (6 bases). V was clipped by 4 bases and J by 5 bases, with 12 bases between them. From germline, CDR1 is SGHRS and CDR2 YFSETQ. This CDR3 comprises 13 residues. CDR3 residues: CASSTGYRETQYF. The CDR3 nucleotides read TGCGCCAGCAGCACAGGGTATCGGGAGACCCAGTACTTC. The full variable domain, completed using reference TRBV5-1 and TRBJ2-5, is KAGVTQTPRYLIKTRGQQVTLSCSPISGHRSVSWYQQTPGQGLQFLFEYFSETQRNKGNFPGRFSGRQFSNSRSEMNVSTLELGDSALYLCASSTGYRETQYFGPGTRLLVL.

The chain combines TRBV6-1 with TRBJ1-1; a possible D gene is TRBD1 (6 bases). Germline CDR1 is MNHNS and CDR2 is SASEGT. This CDR3 comprises 13 residues. V lost 6 bases, J lost 0 bases, and 8 bases lay in between. Here the CDR3 reads CASSRTVNTEAFF. The CDR3 DNA reads as TGTGCCAGCAGCCGGACAGTGAACACTGAAGCTTTCTTT.

V gene TRBV7-2 combines with J gene TRBJ2-4, with unresolved D. The germline CDR1 and CDR2 sequences are SGHTA and FQGNSA. The CDR3 covers 15 residues. Between the trimmed V and J ends, which lost 1 base and 1 base, there was a span of 8 bases. Here the CDR3 DNA reads TGTGCCAGCAGCTTAGATAGTAGCGCCAAAAACATTCAGTACTTC. Translation gives CASSLDSSAKNIQYF. The full variable domain, in which reference TRBV7-2 and TRBJ2-4 provide the parts outside the CDR3, is GAGVSQSPSNKVTEKGKDVELRCDPISGHTALYWYRQSLGQGLEFLIYFQGNSAPDKSGLPSDRFSAERTGGSVSTLTIQRTQQEDSAVYLCASSLDSSAKNIQYFGAGTRLSVL.

The chain carries TRBV5-1 and TRBJ1-1; no definite D call. Deletions cut 4 bases from V and 0 bases from J, with 16 bases between. The CDR3 loop spans 16 amino acids. The germline V gene has CDR1 SGHRS and CDR2 YFSETQ. As DNA, the CDR3 is TGCGCCAGCAGCCCCCGCAGGCCGACCCTGAACACTGAAGCTTTCTTT. Its protein product is CASSPRRPTLNTEAFF.

The chain recombines TRBV5-1 with TRBJ2-7; 11 bases fit TRBD1. The CDR3 sequence is 16 residues long. After removal of 0 bases from V and 2 bases from J, the junction contained 4 bases not matched to a gene. Germline V gives CDR1 SGHRS, CDR2 YFSETQ. The CDR3 coding sequence is TGCGCCAGCAGCTTGGAGGGACAGGGGGGACCCTACGAGCAGTACTTC. Translated, it gives CASSLEGQGGPYEQYF.